This T cell receptor beta chain was captured by sequencing in a study of T-cell reconstitution after alpha-beta-depleted transplantation in children. Notes on the study in general: Newly generated T cells supplied most T-cell counts and diversity one year post-transplant. Several hundred expanded graft clones reportedly supplied alpha-beta T cells about two months after transplant.

Germline V gene lookup returns CDR1 SQVTM and CDR2 ANQGSEA. CDR3 length equals 14 residues. The V gene lost 1 base and the J gene lost 0 bases, with 7 bases spanning the gap. Library preparation (for TCRbeta) was performed with unique molecular identifiers. TCRdb recomputed calls from the PCR reads with MiXCR, one row per CDR3 protein. The sample holds 500,000 to 750,000 distinct CDR3 sequences, more than 20% seen once. In the case of this clonotype: Its antigen is unidentified.

The chain links TRBV29-1 to TRBJ1-5; D call uncertain. Sequencing used PBMCs, obtained before TCRalphabeta/CD19-depleted stem cell transplant. This sequence was found in a boy under two years old with Wiskott-Aldrich syndrome, due to receive a stem cell transplant. CDR3 coding DNA: TGCAGCGTTGAAGGCCGTTATAGCAATCAGCCCCAGCATTTT. Protein sequence: CSVEGRYSNQPQHF.